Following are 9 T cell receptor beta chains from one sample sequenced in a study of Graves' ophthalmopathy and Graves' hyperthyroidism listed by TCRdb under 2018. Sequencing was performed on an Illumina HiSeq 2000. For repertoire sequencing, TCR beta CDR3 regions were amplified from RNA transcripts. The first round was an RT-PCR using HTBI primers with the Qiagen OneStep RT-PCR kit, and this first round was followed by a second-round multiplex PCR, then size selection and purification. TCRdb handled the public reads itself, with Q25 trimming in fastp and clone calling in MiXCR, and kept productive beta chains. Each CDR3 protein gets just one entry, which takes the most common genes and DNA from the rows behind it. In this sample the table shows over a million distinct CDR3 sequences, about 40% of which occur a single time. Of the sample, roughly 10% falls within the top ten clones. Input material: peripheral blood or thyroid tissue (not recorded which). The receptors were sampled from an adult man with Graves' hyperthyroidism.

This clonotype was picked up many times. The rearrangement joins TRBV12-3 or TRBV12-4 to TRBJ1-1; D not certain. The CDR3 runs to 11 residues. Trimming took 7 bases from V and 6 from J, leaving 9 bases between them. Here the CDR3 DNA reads TGTGCCAGCACCGCGGGCGCTGAAGCTTTCTTT. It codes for CASTAGAEAFF.

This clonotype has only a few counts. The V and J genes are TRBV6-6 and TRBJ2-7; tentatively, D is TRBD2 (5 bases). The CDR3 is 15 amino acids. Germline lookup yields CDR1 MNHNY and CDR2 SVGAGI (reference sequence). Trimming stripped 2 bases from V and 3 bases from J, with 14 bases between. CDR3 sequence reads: CASSYRRSRDYEQYF. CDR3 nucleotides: TGTGCCAGCAGTTACCGACGATCGAGGGACTACGAGCAGTACTTC.

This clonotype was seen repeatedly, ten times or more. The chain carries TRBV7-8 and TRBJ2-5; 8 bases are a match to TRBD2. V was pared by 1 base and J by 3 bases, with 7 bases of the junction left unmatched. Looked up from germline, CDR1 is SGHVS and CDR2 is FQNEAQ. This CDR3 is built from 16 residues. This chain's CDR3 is CASSLGFSGAKETQYF. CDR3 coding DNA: TGTGCCAGCAGCTTAGGTTTTAGCGGGGCCAAAGAGACCCAGTACTTC.

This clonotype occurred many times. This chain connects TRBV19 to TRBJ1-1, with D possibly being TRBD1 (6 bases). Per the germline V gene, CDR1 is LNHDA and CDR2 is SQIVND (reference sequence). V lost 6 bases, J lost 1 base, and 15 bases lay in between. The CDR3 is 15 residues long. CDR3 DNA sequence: TGTGCCAGTAGGATCCCTGACAGGCCGAACACTGAAGCTTTCTTT. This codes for CASRIPDRPNTEAFF.

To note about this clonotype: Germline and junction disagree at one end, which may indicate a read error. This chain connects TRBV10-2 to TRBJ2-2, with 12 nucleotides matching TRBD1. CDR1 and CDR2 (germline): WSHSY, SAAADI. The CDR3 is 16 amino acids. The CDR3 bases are TGTGCCAGCAGCCAACACCGGGACAGGGGGCGCGGGGAGCTGTTTTTT. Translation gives CASSQHRDRGRGELFF.

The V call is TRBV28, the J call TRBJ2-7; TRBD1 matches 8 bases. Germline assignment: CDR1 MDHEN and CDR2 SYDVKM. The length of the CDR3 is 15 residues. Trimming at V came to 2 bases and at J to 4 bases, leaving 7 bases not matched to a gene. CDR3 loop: CASSLRQGARYEQYF. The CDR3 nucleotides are TGTGCCAGCAGTTTAAGGCAGGGGGCGCGGTACGAGCAGTACTTC.

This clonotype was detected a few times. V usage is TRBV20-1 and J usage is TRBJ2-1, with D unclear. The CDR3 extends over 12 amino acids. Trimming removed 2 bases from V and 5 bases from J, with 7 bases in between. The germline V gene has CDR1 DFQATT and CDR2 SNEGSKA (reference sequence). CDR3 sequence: CSARSSDNEQFF. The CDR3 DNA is TGCAGTGCTAGATCCAGTGACAATGAGCAGTTCTTC.

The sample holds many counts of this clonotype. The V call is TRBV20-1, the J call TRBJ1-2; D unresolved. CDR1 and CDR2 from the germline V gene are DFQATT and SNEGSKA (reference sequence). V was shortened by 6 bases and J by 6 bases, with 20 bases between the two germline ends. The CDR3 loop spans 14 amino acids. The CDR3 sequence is CSARGATAAHGYTF. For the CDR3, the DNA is TGCAGTGCGCGGGGAGCTACGGCGGCTCATGGCTACACCTTC.

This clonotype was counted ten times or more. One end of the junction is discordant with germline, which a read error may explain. The CDR3 DNA follows: TGTGCCAGTAGTGTCGGACCGAACACTGAAGCTTTCTTT. Translation gives CASSVGPNTEAFF. J is TRBJ1-1 and V is TRBV2; no clear D gene. The CDR3 is made up of 13 amino acids. Germline CDR1 reads SNHLY; CDR2 reads FYNNEI.